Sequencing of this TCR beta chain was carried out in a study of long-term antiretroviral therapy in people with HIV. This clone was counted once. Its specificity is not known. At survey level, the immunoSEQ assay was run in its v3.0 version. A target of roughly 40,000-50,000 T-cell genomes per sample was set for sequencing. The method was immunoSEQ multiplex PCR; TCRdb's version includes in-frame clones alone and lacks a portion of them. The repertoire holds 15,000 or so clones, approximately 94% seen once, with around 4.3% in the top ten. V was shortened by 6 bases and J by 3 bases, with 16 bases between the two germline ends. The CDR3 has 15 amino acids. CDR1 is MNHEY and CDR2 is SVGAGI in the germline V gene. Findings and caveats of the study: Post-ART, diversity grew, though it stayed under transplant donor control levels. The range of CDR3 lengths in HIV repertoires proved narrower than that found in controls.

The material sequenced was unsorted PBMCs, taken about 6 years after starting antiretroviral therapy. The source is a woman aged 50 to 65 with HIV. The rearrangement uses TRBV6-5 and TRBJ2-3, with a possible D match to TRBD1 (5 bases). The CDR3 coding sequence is TGTGCCAGCAGCATCCTAGGACAAGAAACAGATACGCAGTATTTT. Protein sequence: CASSILGQETDTQYF.